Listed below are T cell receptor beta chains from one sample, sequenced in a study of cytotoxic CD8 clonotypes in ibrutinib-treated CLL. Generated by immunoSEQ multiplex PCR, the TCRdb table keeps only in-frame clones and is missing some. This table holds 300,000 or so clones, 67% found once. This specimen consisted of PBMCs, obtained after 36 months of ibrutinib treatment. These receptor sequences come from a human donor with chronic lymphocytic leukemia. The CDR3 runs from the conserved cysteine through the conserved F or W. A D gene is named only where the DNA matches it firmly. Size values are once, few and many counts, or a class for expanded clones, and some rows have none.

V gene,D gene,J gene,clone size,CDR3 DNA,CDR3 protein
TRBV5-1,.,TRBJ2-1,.,TGCGCCAGCAGCTTGGGCTCAAAGAATGAGCAGTTCTTC,CASSLGSKNEQFF
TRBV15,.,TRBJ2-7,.,TGTGCCACCAGCATGATCCAGCACTCCTACGAGCAGTACTTC,CATSMIQHSYEQYF
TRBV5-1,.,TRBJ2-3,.,TGCGCCAGCAGCACCCGGGACTTAACAGATACGCAGTATTTT,CASSTRDLTDTQYF
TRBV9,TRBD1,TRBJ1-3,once,TGTGCCAGCAGCCCCAGGGGGGTACGGAACACCATATATTTT,CASSPRGVRNTIYF
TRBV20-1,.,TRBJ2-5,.,TGCAGTGCTAGGTTTGAGACCCAGTACTTC,CSARFETQYF
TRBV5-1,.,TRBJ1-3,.,TGCGCCAGCAGCCCCGCGGGTGCTGGAAACACCATATATTTT,CASSPAGAGNTIYF
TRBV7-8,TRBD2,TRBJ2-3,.,TGTGCCAGCAGCTTCCGGACTAGCGTCGAAGATACGCAGTATTTT,CASSFRTSVEDTQYF
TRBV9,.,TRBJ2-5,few,TGTGCCAGCAGCGCCTCTCAGGGTTACGAGACCCAGTACTTC,CASSASQGYETQYF
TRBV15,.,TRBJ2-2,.,TGTGCCACCAGCAGAGATTCAAGGGTGGGGAACACCGGGGAGCTGTTTTTT,CATSRDSRVGNTGELFF
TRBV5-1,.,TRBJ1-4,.,TGCGCCAGCAGCTTGGGGGACACCTGGAGTGAAAAACTGTTTTTT,CASSLGDTWSEKLFF
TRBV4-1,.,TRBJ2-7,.,TGCGCCAGCAGCCCCACCCTAGGGGGGGCCTACGAGCAGTACTTC,CASSPTLGGAYEQYF
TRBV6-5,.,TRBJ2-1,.,TGTGCCAGCAGTTCACGGCCGTACAATGAGCAGTTCTTC,CASSSRPYNEQFF
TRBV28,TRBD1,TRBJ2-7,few,TGTGCCAGCAGTTTCGACAGGGGCTCCTACGAGCAGTACTTC,CASSFDRGSYEQYF
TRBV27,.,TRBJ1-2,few,TGTGCCAGCAGATCTCATCGCGACGCCGGCTATGGCTACACCTTC,CASRSHRDAGYGYTF
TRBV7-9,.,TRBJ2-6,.,TGTGCCAGCAGCTTACTCGGGGGAGGCTCTGGGGCCAACGTCCTGACTTTC,CASSLLGGGSGANVLTF
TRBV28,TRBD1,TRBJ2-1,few,TGTGCCAGCAGGAGACAGGGGACTTATAGTGAGCAGTTCTTC,CASRRQGTYSEQFF
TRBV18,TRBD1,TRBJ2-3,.,TGTGCCAGCCAATCGGGACAGCCGAGGGGAGATACGCAGTATTTT,CASQSGQPRGDTQYF
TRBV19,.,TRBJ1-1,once,TGTGCCAGTAGCCGGGACCGTTCCCTGGTTGCTTTCTTT,CASSRDRSLVAFF
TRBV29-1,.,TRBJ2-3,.,TGCAGCGTTGAACCGGGAGTAGGCACAGATACGCAGTATTTT,CSVEPGVGTDTQYF
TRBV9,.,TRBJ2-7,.,TGTGCCAGCAGCGGGGACTCGTACGAGCAGTACTTC,CASSGDSYEQYF
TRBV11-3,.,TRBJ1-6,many,TGTGCCAGCAGCTCGATCCGGAGGAAGGCGTGGTCACCCCTCCACTTT,CASSSIRRKAWSPLHF
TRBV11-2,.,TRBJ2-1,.,TGTGCCAGCAGCGATTCACCCGGGGCCTACAATGAGCAGTTCTTC,CASSDSPGAYNEQFF
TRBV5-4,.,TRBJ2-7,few,TGTGCCAGCAGCTCAGGACAGCCAGCGGTGTACGAGCAGTACTTC,CASSSGQPAVYEQYF
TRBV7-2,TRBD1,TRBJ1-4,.,TGTGCCAGCAGCTACGACAGGGGCGGGGAAAAACTGTTTTTT,CASSYDRGGEKLFF
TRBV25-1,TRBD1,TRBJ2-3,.,TGTGCCAGCAGTGACCCAGCGGGACAGGGAACAGATACGCAGTATTTT,CASSDPAGQGTDTQYF
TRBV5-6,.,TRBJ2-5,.,TGTGCCAGCAGCTTGGCCGTCCGGGGGCCTGGGGAGACCCAGTACTTC,CASSLAVRGPGETQYF
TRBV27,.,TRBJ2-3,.,TGTGCCAGCAGGTTACAAGTCCATAGCACAGATACGCAGTATTTT,CASRLQVHSTDTQYF
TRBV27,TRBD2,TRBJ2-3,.,TGTGCCAGCAGTTTTGGGCGGGAGGGCCTCGGCACAGATACGCAGTATTTT,CASSFGREGLGTDTQYF
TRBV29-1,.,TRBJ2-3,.,TGCAGCGTTATACCCCCGGAGCTGGGGACAGATACGCAGTATTTT,CSVIPPELGTDTQYF
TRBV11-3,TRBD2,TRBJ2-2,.,TGTGCCAGCAGCTTAGGCCTTAGCGGGGGGGCCACCGGGGAGCTGTTTTTT,CASSLGLSGGATGELFF
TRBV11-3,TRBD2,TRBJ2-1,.,TGTGCCAGCAGCCGGGGACTAGCGGGAGGCGAGCAGTTCTTC,CASSRGLAGGEQFF
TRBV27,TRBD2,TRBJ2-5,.,TGTGCCAGCAGTATCCGACTAGCGGGAGTCCAAGAGACCCAGTACTTC,CASSIRLAGVQETQYF
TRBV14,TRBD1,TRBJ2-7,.,TGTGCCAGCAGCCAAGGGACAGGAATTGCCTACGAGCAGTACTTC,CASSQGTGIAYEQYF
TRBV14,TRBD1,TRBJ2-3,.,TGTGCCAGCAGCCAACGTCTCGGGAGTGAGCCAGGGGGCAGAGATACGCAGTATTTT,CASSQRLGSEPGGRDTQYF
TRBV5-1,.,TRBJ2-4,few,TGCGCCAGCAGCTTTGGGGCAGGGAACATTCAGTACTTC,CASSFGAGNIQYF
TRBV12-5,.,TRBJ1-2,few,TGTGCTAGTGGTTTGGGGGGGACACCCAGGGGCTACACCTTC,CASGLGGTPRGYTF
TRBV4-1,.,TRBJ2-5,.,TGCGCCAGCAGCCCCCAAGGGGATCGGTACCAAGAGACCCAGTACTTC,CASSPQGDRYQETQYF
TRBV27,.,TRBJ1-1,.,TGTGCCAGCAGAAGCCGGGGGCTCGGCACTGAAGCTTTCTTT,CASRSRGLGTEAFF
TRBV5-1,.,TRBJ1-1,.,TGCGCCAGCAGCTGGCGGTCGGAGGAGGCAGCTTTCTTT,CASSWRSEEAAFF
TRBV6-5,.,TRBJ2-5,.,TGTGCCAGCAGTTACTCGGCAGCTACCGAGACCCAGTACTTC,CASSYSAATETQYF